These T cell receptor beta chains were read from a single sample in a study of neurological immune-mediated disorders. TCRdb called the 5' RACE reads again in MiXCR, with one record for every CDR3 protein. The sample consists of approximately 59,000 distinct CDR3 sequences, about 5.2% of them appearing once. The specimen sequenced was PBMCs. The receptors shown here come from a human donor with multiple sclerosis. The donor label of this sample is uncertain. Both conserved end residues are part of each CDR3. Fields, in order: clone size, V gene, J gene, D gene, CDR3 protein, CDR3 DNA. D genes are given only for firm matches. Clone size is given for some rows only: seen once, a few or many times, or a class if the clone is expanded.

many	TRBV10-3	TRBJ2-7	TRBD1	CAISELYAGTGGNEQYF	TGTGCCATCAGTGAGTTGTATGCCGGGACAGGGGGTAACGAGCAGTACTTC
many	TRBV12-3/TRBV12-4	TRBJ1-1	NA	CASTSDTNTEAFF	TGTGCCAGCACCTCGGACACGAACACTGAAGCTTTCTTT
many	TRBV20-1	TRBJ2-3	TRBD1	CSAPGQGDTDTQYF	TGCAGTGCCCCCGGACAGGGGGACACAGATACGCAGTATTTT
many	TRBV5-1	TRBJ2-3	TRBD2	CASSHRLAGTDTQYF	TGCGCCAGCAGCCACAGACTAGCAGGCACAGATACGCAGTATTTT
many	TRBV20-1	TRBJ2-1	TRBD1	CSATLDRGEQFF	TGCAGTGCTACCTTGGACAGGGGTGAGCAGTTCTTC
many	TRBV7-9	TRBJ2-2	NA	CASRFELTGELFF	TGTGCCAGCAGATTCGAGCTCACCGGGGAGCTGTTTTTT
many	TRBV5-1	TRBJ2-4	NA	CASSLNGAFGNIQYF	TGCGCCAGCAGCTTGAATGGGGCTTTCGGAAACATTCAGTACTTC
many	TRBV20-1	TRBJ2-3	NA	CSARDQPDTQYF	TGCAGTGCTAGAGATCAACCAGATACGCAGTATTTT
medium-sized	TRBV5-1	TRBJ2-1	NA	CASSDELSGVNEQFF	TGCGCCAGCAGCGATGAACTTAGCGGTGTCAATGAGCAGTTCTTC
many	TRBV9	TRBJ1-1	NA	CASSVGPENTEAFF	TGTGCCAGCAGCGTAGGGCCGGAAAACACTGAAGCTTTCTTT
many	TRBV12-3/TRBV12-4	TRBJ2-7	NA	CASSPGGLIYEQYF	TGTGCCAGCAGTCCAGGAGGGTTAATCTACGAGCAGTACTTC
many	TRBV9	TRBJ2-6	TRBD1	CASSVATSRTGTGISGANVLTF	TGTGCCAGCAGCGTAGCCACGAGCCGTACGGGGACAGGAATCTCTGGGGCCAACGTCCTGACTTTC
many	TRBV3-1	TRBJ1-3	NA	CASSPEVSGNTIYF	TGTGCCAGCAGCCCGGAGGTTTCTGGAAACACCATATATTTT
many	TRBV5-1	TRBJ1-1	TRBD1	CASSKRFRDRNTEAFF	TGCGCCAGCAGCAAAAGATTCCGGGACAGGAACACTGAAGCTTTCTTT
NA	TRBV6-2/TRBV6-3	TRBJ2-3	TRBD2	CASSYSSETSGTSSTDTQYF	TGTGCCAGCAGTTACTCGAGTGAAACTAGCGGGACCTCTAGCACAGATACGCAGTATTTT
medium-sized	TRBV20-1	TRBJ2-1	TRBD2	CSARDPGTISYNEQFF	TGCAGTGCTAGAGATCCAGGGACTATCTCCTACAATGAGCAGTTCTTC
many	TRBV7-2	TRBJ2-1	TRBD2	CASRSLLAGGQQFF	TGTGCCAGTAGGTCACTGCTAGCGGGGGGCCAGCAGTTCTTC
many	TRBV7-8	TRBJ2-7	TRBD1	CASSLRTGRSSYEQYF	TGTGCCAGCAGCTTAAGGACAGGGCGTAGCTCCTACGAGCAGTACTTC
many	TRBV5-5	TRBJ2-7	NA	CASSRTATISYEQYF	TGTGCCAGCAGCCGGACAGCTACTATCTCCTACGAGCAGTACTTC
many	TRBV9	TRBJ2-3	NA	CASSVGGTQYF	TGTGCCAGCAGCGTAGGGGGCACGCAGTATTTT
many	TRBV20-1	TRBJ1-2	NA	CSATEAGGYTF	TGCAGTGCCACCGAAGCTGGTGGCTACACCTTC
NA	TRBV5-1	TRBJ1-4	TRBD1	CASSLAGQGLNEKLFF	TGCGCCAGCAGCCTCGCCGGACAGGGACTTAATGAAAAACTGTTTTTT
many	TRBV6-5	TRBJ1-5	NA	CASRRDYNQPQHF	TGTGCCAGCCGGAGGGATTACAATCAGCCCCAGCATTTT
many	TRBV5-5	TRBJ2-4	NA	CASWGGSANIQYF	TGTGCCAGTTGGGGTGGATCAGCGAACATTCAGTACTTC
many	TRBV5-1	TRBJ1-1	TRBD1	CASSRGGQGNTEAFF	TGCGCCAGCAGCCGGGGCGGACAGGGGAACACTGAAGCTTTCTTT
many	TRBV27	TRBJ1-1	NA	CASSLGRAWTEAFF	TGTGCCAGCAGTTTGGGCAGGGCCTGGACTGAAGCTTTCTTT
many	TRBV15	TRBJ1-1	NA	CATSFLGGSRTEAFF	TGTGCCACCAGCTTTCTCGGAGGTAGCCGCACTGAAGCTTTCTTT
many	TRBV4-2	TRBJ2-2	NA	CASSLGGLVNTGELFF	TGTGCCAGCAGCCTGGGGGGGCTAGTTAACACCGGGGAGCTGTTTTTT
many	TRBV24-1	TRBJ2-7	NA	CATCCRGLSSYEQYF	TGTGCCACCTGTTGCCGGGGACTGAGCTCCTACGAGCAGTACTTC
NA	TRBV5-1	TRBJ2-2	TRBD1	CASRGPGTGIAGELFF	TGCGCCAGCAGAGGCCCCGGGACAGGGATAGCCGGGGAGCTGTTTTTT
many	TRBV20-1	TRBJ1-6	NA	CSAGGAGSSYNSPLHF	TGCAGTGCTGGGGGGGCAGGGAGCTCCTATAATTCACCCCTCCACTTT
many	TRBV5-1	TRBJ2-4	TRBD2	CASSWGRGRIGRDIQYF	TGCGCCAGCAGCTGGGGGAGGGGAAGGATCGGGAGGGACATTCAGTACTTC
many	TRBV5-1	TRBJ2-1	TRBD1	CASSPQGYHYNEQFF	TGCGCCAGCAGCCCACAGGGGTATCACTACAATGAGCAGTTCTTC
many	TRBV5-1	TRBJ2-1	NA	CASSLVGQSFNEQFF	TGCGCCAGCAGCTTGGTGGGTCAGAGCTTCAATGAGCAGTTCTTC
many	TRBV19	TRBJ2-7	TRBD1	CASSSGQGVREQYF	TGTGCCAGTAGTTCGGGACAGGGAGTGAGAGAGCAGTACTTC
many	TRBV7-9	TRBJ2-1	TRBD2	CASSLGSSGVYNEQFF	TGTGCCAGCAGCTTAGGATCTAGCGGGGTATACAATGAGCAGTTCTTC
many	TRBV5-1	TRBJ2-3	NA	CASSFEGTDTQYF	TGCGCCAGCAGCTTTGAGGGAACAGATACGCAGTATTTT
many	TRBV29-1	TRBJ2-5	NA	CSVQRSPETQYF	TGCAGCGTGCAACGTTCCCCAGAGACCCAGTACTTC
medium-sized	TRBV12-3/TRBV12-4	TRBJ2-3	NA	CASSLRSDTQYF	TGTGCCAGCAGTTTGCGCTCAGATACGCAGTATTTT
many	TRBV24-1	TRBJ1-1	NA	CATSDPGNTEAFF	TGTGCCACCAGTGACCCCGGGAACACTGAAGCTTTCTTT
many	TRBV20-1	TRBJ1-4	NA	CSAGRQAATNEKLFF	TGCAGTGCTGGGCGGCAGGCCGCAACTAATGAAAAACTGTTTTTT
NA	TRBV20-1	TRBJ2-3	NA	CSARDWAVADTQYF	TGCAGTGCTAGAGATTGGGCAGTGGCAGATACGCAGTATTTT
many	TRBV6-6	TRBJ1-2	NA	CASSYPNGGYTF	TGTGCCAGCAGTTACCCCAACGGAGGCTACACCTTC
many	TRBV6-4	TRBJ1-1	NA	CASSDRGGTEAFF	TGTGCCAGCAGTGACCGGGGAGGCACTGAAGCTTTCTTT
many	TRBV4-1	TRBJ2-7	NA	CASSRLEGYEQYF	TGCGCCAGCAGCCGCCTCGAAGGTTACGAGCAGTACTTC
many	TRBV20-1	TRBJ1-1	NA	CSAPRVNTEAFF	TGCAGTGCCCCGAGGGTGAACACTGAAGCTTTCTTT
many	TRBV20-1	TRBJ1-1	NA	CSARDWAENTEAFF	TGCAGTGCTAGAGATTGGGCAGAGAACACTGAAGCTTTCTTT
NA	TRBV27	TRBJ2-4	TRBD1	CASIRGTGGENIQYF	TGTGCCAGCATAAGAGGGACAGGGGGCGAAAACATTCAGTACTTC
many	TRBV24-1	TRBJ2-2	TRBD1	CATSGGTVNTGELFF	TGTGCCACCAGTGGAGGGACAGTCAACACCGGGGAGCTGTTTTTT
many	TRBV5-1	TRBJ2-5	TRBD1	CASSLQGLQETQYF	TGCGCCAGCAGCTTACAGGGGTTGCAAGAGACCCAGTACTTC
many	TRBV3-1	TRBJ1-4	NA	CASNRRGGEKLFF	TGTGCCAGCAACAGAAGGGGGGGTGAAAAACTGTTTTTT
many	TRBV20-1	TRBJ2-3	NA	CSARRDTQYF	TGCAGTGCCCGAAGAGATACGCAGTATTTT
many	TRBV20-1	TRBJ2-2	NA	CSARDETQGNTGELFF	TGCAGTGCTAGAGACGAAACCCAGGGGAACACCGGGGAGCTGTTTTTT
many	TRBV4-1	TRBJ1-1	NA	CASSSSRRVGSEAFF	TGCGCCAGCAGCTCTTCCCGCAGGGTGGGGAGTGAAGCTTTCTTT
many	TRBV3-1	TRBJ2-3	NA	CASSLRGTQYF	TGTGCCAGCAGTCTTAGGGGTACGCAGTATTTT
many	TRBV15	TRBJ1-1	TRBD1	CATSRTGDTEAFF	TGTGCCACCAGCAGAACAGGGGACACTGAAGCTTTCTTT